This record looks at one T cell receptor (beta chain) sequence and its context. The data stem from a study of blood T cells in healthy people across ages. The authors ran a second PCR of 7 to 11 cycles using a sample-barcoded 5' primer and a J-beta primer mix. In TCRdb, the 5' RACE reads were re-called with MiXCR into one record per CDR3 protein. This sample yields around 800,000 distinct CDR3 sequences, of which about a quarter are seen a single time; about 2.9% belongs to the top ten. These same data were also listed under a study on T cells of mothers and their children. That work states: The people who donated were a few healthy Caucasian mothers and their six children. Each mother yielded more than 8 million TCR beta CDR3 reads. Each child yielded about 3 million reads.

The TCR comes from a boy aged 10-17 years in good health. Sequencing input: blood.

The CDR3, as DNA: TGTGCCAGCAGCCGCGAGGTGTCCGGGGAGCTGTTTTTT. This gives the protein CASSREVSGELFF. This chain uses TRBV3-1 with TRBJ2-2; no definite D call. This CDR3 has 13 residues. Germline values: CDR1 LGHDT, CDR2 YNNKEL (reference sequence). Trimming left V 4 bases short and J 6 bases short, with 9 bases between.